The sequence of this TCR beta chain was determined in a study of T cells in Graves' hyperthyroidism and ophthalmopathy. Regarding the study as a whole: Blood held most thyroid clonotypes expanded above 0.001 frequency. The model forecast ophthalmopathy, anticipating it by a median about 6.5 months before onset.

Comments on this clonotype: The antigen remains unidentified.

Researchers took RNA transcripts and amplified the TCR beta CDR3 regions from them. HTBI primers were employed in a first-round RT-PCR of the TCR CDR3. TCRdb re-derived calls from the multiplex PCR reads in MiXCR, one entry per CDR3 protein. Altogether some 530,000 distinct CDR3 sequences are present, 20% to 25% being singletons, with the ten largest covering around 47%. CDR1 and CDR2 (germline): DFQATT, SNEGSKA (reference sequence). V lost 2 bases and J 2 bases, leaving 4 bases between the germline ends. CDR3 length equals 12 residues. The gene calls are TRBV20-1 and TRBJ1-5; D uncertain. Material: blood. The TCR originated in a woman in her seventies with Graves' ophthalmopathy. CDR3 loop: CSARWGNQPQHF. The DNA for the CDR3 is TGCAGTGCTAGATGGGGCAATCAGCCCCAGCATTTT.